This passage covers 5 T cell receptor beta chains from one sample sequenced in a study of early T cells in non-severe SARS-CoV-2 infection. TCRdb analysed the 5' RACE reads with MiXCR anew, one entry per CDR3 protein. The table records roughly 100,000 distinct CDR3 sequences, approximately 14% of them present only once. What was sequenced was whole blood. The receptors were gathered from an adult who was a healthcare worker with PCR-confirmed SARS-CoV-2 infection or an uninfected control (not recorded which).

The chain uses TRBV3-2 and TRBJ2-3; TRBD2, as called in the table, went unchecked against the DNA. TRBV3-2 is assigned pseudogene status. The CDR3 extends over 13 amino acids. DNA for the CDR3: TGTGCCAGCAGCCAATTCCTCCTAGATACGCAGTATTTT. Translating gives CASSQFLLDTQYF.

This clonotype was counted only a few times. This rearrangement joins TRBV3-1 to TRBJ2-7, with D perhaps matching TRBD1 (6 bases). Trimming pared 3 bases from V and 3 bases from J, leaving 12 bases between. CDR3 size: 14 residues. The germline V gene has CDR1 LGHDT and CDR2 YNNKEL (reference sequence). The CDR3 DNA is TGTGCCAGCAGCCACGGGACATTAGACTACGAGCAGTACTTC. Amino acids: CASSHGTLDYEQYF.

This sequence joins TRBV10-1 and TRBJ1-1; D is undetermined. Germline V gene data show CDR1 as WNHNN and CDR2 as SYGVQD (reference sequence). V lost 3 bases, J lost 10 bases, and 12 bases lay in between. This CDR3 has 12 amino acids. The CDR3 DNA sequence: TGCGCCAGCAGTGAAACTGGCAAGGCAGCTTTCTTT. It encodes CASSETGKAAFF.

This clonotype was detected a few times. The chain couples TRBV29-1 to TRBJ2-5; D is unclear. CDR3 size: 13 residues. Trimming shortened V by 4 bases and J by 4 bases, and 13 bases separated the two germline ends. CDR1 SQVTM and CDR2 ANQGSEA come from the germline V gene. CDR3 protein: CSVVRRGRETQYF. The CDR3 nucleotides read TGCAGCGTTGTGCGGAGAGGAAGAGAGACCCAGTACTTC.

This chain links TRBV3-1 with TRBJ1-1; D may be TRBD1 (5 bases). V lost 3 bases to trimming and J lost 5 bases, with 13 bases between them. Germline V gene data show CDR1 as LGHDT and CDR2 as YNNKEL (reference sequence). The length of the CDR3 is 14 residues. CDR3 residues: CASSQLRGGTEAFF. CDR3 coding DNA: TGTGCCAGCAGCCAGTTAAGGGGCGGAACTGAAGCTTTCTTT.